These 8 T cell receptor beta chains were all obtained from the same sample, sequenced in a study of T-cell memory formation after mild COVID-19. TCRdb redid the calling of the 5' RACE reads with MiXCR, one entry per CDR3 protein. The data contain roughly 180,000 distinct CDR3 sequences, around 20% of them seen just once; the ten biggest clones take up 3.9%. The sample consisted of PBMCs or a T cell subset sorted from them (not recorded which). The receptors were sampled from a young man who had mild COVID-19 (a few samples of this study predate the infection). Cell type and time point are not known.

The chain joins TRBV3-1 to TRBJ1-1; D gene ambiguous. V lost 0 bases to trimming and J lost 1 base, with 9 bases between them. The CDR3 has 15 amino acids. CDR1 is LGHDT and CDR2 is YNNKEL in the germline V gene (reference sequence). The CDR3 region is CASSQDWRGNTEAFF. For the CDR3, the DNA is TGTGCCAGCAGCCAAGATTGGCGGGGGAACACTGAAGCTTTCTTT.

This clonotype has only a few counts. The chain is built from TRBV5-1 and TRBJ2-2; possibly TRBD2 for D (5 bases). The germline V gene encodes CDR1 SGHRS and CDR2 YFSETQ. This CDR3 spans 14 amino acids. Trimming removed 4 bases at V and 6 bases at J, with 13 bases between. The chain's CDR3 is CASSETTPPGELFF. CDR3 DNA sequence: TGCGCCAGCAGCGAGACTACTCCCCCCGGGGAGCTGTTTTTT.

This clonotype appeared a few times. The rearrangement links TRBV18 to TRBJ2-6, with 7 bases that match TRBD2. The J segment lost 4 bases and the V segment lost 5 bases, leaving 5 bases of the junction unmatched. Germline V CDR1 and CDR2: KGHSH, LQKENI. The CDR3 is 15 residues long. CDR3 loop: CASSTGGAGANVLTF. The CDR3 coding sequence is TGTGCCAGCTCAACGGGGGGAGCCGGGGCCAACGTCCTGACTTTC.

The J gene is TRBJ1-1, the V gene TRBV6-5; D possibly corresponds to TRBD1 (5 bases). The CDR3 spans 15 residues. Germline CDR1 reads MNHEY; CDR2 reads SVGAGI. Trimming shortened V by 6 bases and J by 4 bases, and 18 bases separated the two germline ends. Here the CDR3 DNA reads TGTGCCAGCAGGTCCGGGGCCTCGCCGCCCACTGAAGCTTTCTTT. Translating gives CASRSGASPPTEAFF.

This clonotype showed up just a few times. This chain connects TRBV5-1 to TRBJ2-5; the D is unclear. The CDR3 is 16 residues long. Germline V gives CDR1 SGHRS, CDR2 YFSETQ. The V gene lost 1 base and the J gene lost 1 base, with 14 bases spanning the gap. CDR3 DNA: TGCGCCAGCAGCTTGCAGGCCCTGTCGGCCCAAGAGACCCAGTACTTC. Translation: CASSLQALSAQETQYF.

The J gene is TRBJ2-7, the V gene TRBV18; TRBD1 matches at 8 bases. The CDR3 covers 13 residues. The V gene end was trimmed by 3 bases and the J gene end by 8 bases; junction bases not matched to a gene: 6. Germline V gives CDR1 KGHSH, CDR2 LQKENI. CDR3 in amino acids: CASSPLDRAQQYV. CDR3 in DNA: TGTGCCAGCTCACCTCTGGACAGGGCTCAGCAGTACGTC.

The chain joins TRBV7-9 to TRBJ1-1, with a weak D call TRBD1 (5 bases). CDR1 SEHNR and CDR2 FQNEAQ come from the germline V gene (reference sequence). Trimming cost V 1 base and J 1 base, with 10 bases left between them. The CDR3 has 15 amino acids. DNA of the CDR3: TGTGCCAGCAGCTTAGGAGGGGATACGAACACTGAAGCTTTCTTT. Protein product: CASSLGGDTNTEAFF.

As concerns this clonotype: A read error may produce the germline difference seen at one junction end. The chain has TRBV10-3 and TRBJ2-5; the D is unclear. CDR3 size: 13 residues. The germline gives CDR1 ENHRY, CDR2 SYGVKD. CDR3 sequence: CAISVNGQENQYF. The CDR3, as DNA: TGTGCCATCAGTGTCAACGGGCAAGAGAACCAGTACTTC.